This T cell receptor beta chain was found in a study of cytomegalovirus exposure and HLA in healthy donors (dated by TCRdb to about 2017). Notes on the research overall: According to an earlier analysis of 587 of the donors, 150 million to 200 million T cells yielded over 90 million unique TCR beta sequences and about 300 Gb of sequence data. Roughly 5 DR-DQ haplotypes were handled as single units for association and clustering because linkage in the cohort was strong. The number of typed donors differed by locus: about 629-640 for A, B, C, DRB1 and DQB1; roughly 510 for DQA1; fewer than 610 for DPA1; and 450 to 480 for DPB1. An earlier analysis of fewer than 700 of the donors applied high-throughput TCR beta sequencing to assess whether each TCR beta V gene segment acted as functional or pseudogenic. HLA typing covered class I and class II loci at four-digit resolution. The study used immunosequencing to profile the T cell repertoires of more than 650 subjects and linked those repertoires to cytomegalovirus serostatus. Among under 450 genotyped donors of the cohort, an average of approximately 250,000 unique TCR beta nucleotide sequences were sequenced per donor, roughly a sixth of them non-productive. A later genetic analysis used genome-wide SNP genotypes for about 65% of the 666 donors, treating that subset as a discovery cohort. Along with the approximately 670-subject first cohort, a separate validation cohort of around 120 different subjects was used. All discovery cohort repertoires had been generated using a single sequencing platform. The later analysis used no new phenotypic data to find candidate immune exposures, relying instead on TCR beta sequences and their occurrence across donors. Approximately 300 gigabases of sequencing data and tens of millions of unique TCR sequences were included in an early release covering about 700 HLA-typed donors. A later analysis re-examined previously published TCR beta repertoires from several hundred donors and added high-resolution HLA genotyping to investigate patterns of TCR occurrence. The genetic ancestry cluster associated with self-reported Caucasian donors included about four fifths of the 300 to 450 genotyped donors. Donor age, sex, ethnicity and CMV serostatus were compiled together with the repertoire data. The study was designed to test whether signatures of past pathogen exposure could be identified by cataloging public T cell receptors. To predict cytomegalovirus infection status, the study combined high-throughput TCR immunosequencing, statistical association of individual TCRs with disease status, and machine learning.

In total, just over 650 healthy bone marrow donors made up the cohort. At the time of sampling, every cohort member was nominally healthy, though immune exposures that went unrecorded were likely present. The donor was CMV seronegative and belonged to the group of roughly 330 seronegative cohort members. Every donor gave a peripheral blood sample, and the peripheral blood mononuclear cells from that sample were used for TCR beta sequencing. Genomic DNA was extracted from the blood cell samples with the Qiagen DNeasy Blood Extraction Kit. A note on this clone: Its target antigen remains unknown.

CDR3 length: 16 amino acids, cysteine to phenylalanine. The DNA shown is the 48-base CDR3, in frame from base 1. CDR1 and CDR2, per the germline V gene, are SGHTA and FQGNSA. Germline trimming: 4 bases from V, 5 bases from J; junction bases outside gene matches: 11. Preparation of the library involved the immunoSEQ multiplex PCR assay. A mixture of 60 forward primers for TCR Vbeta segments and 13 reverse primers for TCR Jbeta segments was used in the multiplex PCR. A multiplex PCR assay on genomic DNA amplified the CDR3 region of rearranged TCR beta genes. Amplified TCR beta libraries were sequenced as 87-base-pair reads on the Illumina HiSeq System. In the source study's methods: A later analysis counted approximately 84 million unique TCR beta chains across the roughly 700 repertoires, and some 12 million of these chains were shared by at least two donors. A nearest-neighbor algorithm error-corrected the raw reads and collapsed the reads into unique sequences, merging closely related sequences to remove PCR and sequencing errors. V, D and J gene segments were assigned by aligning CDR3 sequences to IMGT reference sequences. For a sequence to be retained, at least a six-nucleotide match to both a V gene segment and a J gene segment was required. Rearrangements were classified as productive when the CDR3 lacked stop codons and remained in frame with V and J, and all other rearrangements were classified as non-productive. Following IMGT convention, CDR3 was defined as the stretch from the second conserved V-encoded cysteine to the conserved J-encoded phenylalanine. Sequences without an unambiguous match to a single V gene segment were excluded from the earlier analysis of 500 to 700 of the donors. An earlier analysis of several hundred of the donors called V segments functional above 56.7% productive rearrangements and segregating when the between-donor standard deviation exceeded 5%. A statistical classification framework was built for diagnosing cytomegalovirus status from the catalog of TCR beta chain sequences. In a later analysis, TCR nucleotide sequences were compared against IMGT/GENE-DB human TR gene sequences so that V and J genes could be assigned. The TCRdist pipeline was used in a later analysis to assign CDR3 sequences and most-parsimonious VDJ recombination scenarios. In a later analysis, each TCR beta chain was defined by its CDR3 amino acid sequence together with its V-gene family, and reads lacking a unique V-gene family were excluded. As a way to deal with suspected cross-contamination and a sequencing artifact, a later analysis dropped 592 nucleotide sequences that were highly shared and had low generation probability. A later analysis calculated a clonal expansion index for each public chain from normalized within-repertoire ranks of inferred template counts. Generation probabilities in a later analysis came from a VDJ recombination model fitted to out-of-frame rearrangements, and those results were checked against IGoR. In a later analysis, hypergeometric tests were used to score TCR-TCR, TCR-HLA and TCR-CMV co-occurrence, with a repertoire-size bias correction applied to TCR pairs. To estimate false discovery rates, a later analysis permuted the HLA or CMV assignments 20 times. In a later analysis, co-occurring TCRs were grouped using DBSCAN, with TCRdist sequence similarity added in when clustering inside HLA-allele-positive subsets. Co-occurrence clustering excluded repertoires with fewer than 30,000 or more than 120,000 public chains, plus five with anomalous nucleotide sharing. TCRdb took over this immuneACCESS table, retaining in-frame rearrangements with V and J assigned. Such tables are incomplete; in checked studies, under half of the missing clones stem from an unresolved V gene, and the remainder is unexplained. Clone size and the V and J calls come from that table; the DNA yielded D and trimming. This sample's listing comprises roughly 100,000 clones. The top ten constitute about 3% of the sample.

Results and caveats for the whole study, not just this receptor: Only TCR beta chains were sequenced in this cohort, and the absence of alpha or paired-chain data limited detectable features. A later analysis found that HLA-associated TCR beta chains were more clonally expanded and had lower generation probabilities than equally common non-associated chains. Because some donors lacked HLA typing at each locus, the association tests relied only on the typed subset. A further reported finding was that TCR beta sequences accurately predicted the HLA-A and HLA-B alleles for most subjects in the first cohort. An earlier analysis of approximately 530 of the donors showed that most TCR beta V segments appeared in productive rearrangements either about 87% or about 30% of the time, which broadly matched IMGT annotations. The study gave a list of 150 to 200 TCR beta chains associated with cytomegalovirus. Correlated functional status among segregating V segments might reflect linkage disequilibrium, but an unknown experimental factor could not be ruled out. Some IMGT-functional V segments, including TRBV6-2 and TRBV6-3, could not be distinguished by the 87-base-pair reads and were therefore excluded. Roughly uniform sequencing depth across donors was assumed in presence/absence analyses, although this assumption may not hold. Immune exposure information for the cohort was limited to CMV serostatus. In a later analysis, most CMV-associated TCR beta chains were found to appear HLA-restricted, with HLA associations seemingly driven largely by CMV exposure. The authors suggested that the approach could potentially be generalized to other disease states and immunological phenotypes. A cluster of highly shared sequence variants was judged likely to represent a technical artifact of the sequencing pipeline. In a later genetic analysis, a missense DCLRE1C variant was associated with V-gene and J-gene trimming of TCR beta chains, and the association was replicated in an independent cohort. Compared with the roughly 670-donor mean, donors in an Asian-associated ancestry cluster had fewer N-insertions in productive TCRs, according to a later genetic analysis. Because counts were too low, about 18 rarely observed V segments, including chromosome 9 orphons, were excluded from the earlier analysis of several hundred of the donors. When HLA alleles, especially DR and DQ, strongly co-occurred, TCR associations were difficult to assign to individual alleles. The classifier was reported to diagnose cytomegalovirus status with high specificity and sensitivity in both the original cohort and the validation cohort. Specific HLA alleles were associated with 15,000 to 20,000 TCR beta sequences at a false discovery rate of 0.05 in a later analysis. In a later analysis, the rate of TCR association differed among HLA loci, with DRB1 alleles having the most associated TCRs and HLA-C alleles having the fewest. According to a later analysis, parvovirus B19, influenza, CMV and Epstein-Barr virus appeared linked to several top co-occurrence clusters. Across donors, most TCR sequences were observed very rarely, whereas some public TCRs were present in many individuals. A few of the identified cytomegalovirus-associated TCR beta chains were confirmed in vitro to be specific for cytomegalovirus antigens.

This receptor chain uses TRBV7-2 and TRBJ1-1, and 9 junctional nucleotides match TRBD1. Material for sequencing was PBMCs. This receptor was obtained from a man in his forties in good health and CMV-seronegative. The DNA is TGTGCCAGCAGCTACAGGGGGCCTACACGCGGAACTGAAGCTTTCTTT. It codes for CASSYRGPTRGTEAFF.